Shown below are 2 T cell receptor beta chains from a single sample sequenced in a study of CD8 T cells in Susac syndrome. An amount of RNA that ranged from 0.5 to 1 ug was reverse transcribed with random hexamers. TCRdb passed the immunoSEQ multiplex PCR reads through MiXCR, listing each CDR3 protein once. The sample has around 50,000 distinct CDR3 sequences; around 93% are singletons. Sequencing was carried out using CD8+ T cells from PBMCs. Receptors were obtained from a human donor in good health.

The CDR3 DNA reads as TGCAGCGTTCCCGGGACCCAAGGCTACACCTTC. Translation: CSVPGTQGYTF. This chain connects TRBV29-1 to TRBJ1-2; D is possibly TRBD1 (5 bases). The CDR3 contains 11 residues. The ends were cut back, 5 bases at V and 8 bases at J, with 12 bases in the middle. Germline V lookup: CDR1 SQVTM, CDR2 ANQGSEA.

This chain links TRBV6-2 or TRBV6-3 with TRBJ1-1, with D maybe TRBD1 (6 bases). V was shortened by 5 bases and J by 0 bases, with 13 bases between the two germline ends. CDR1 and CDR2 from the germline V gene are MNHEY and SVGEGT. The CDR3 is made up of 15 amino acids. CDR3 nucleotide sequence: TGTGCCAGCAGTATGAACAGGGCCTTGAACACTGAAGCTTTCTTT. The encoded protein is CASSMNRALNTEAFF.